The 5 T cell receptor beta chains reported below all come from one sample, sequenced in a study of blood T cell repertoires in COVID-19. Clones were sequenced by immunoSEQ multiplex PCR, and TCRdb holds only the in-frame ones, with some missing. Of around 250,000 clones listed, around 90% are singletons. What was sequenced was peripheral blood. The receptors here all came from a human donor in a cohort sampled during active COVID-19.

The chain employs TRBV4-3 and TRBJ2-7; 7 bases agree with TRBD2. J was trimmed by 0 bases and V by 1 base; bases with no gene match: 21. The CDR3 has 21 amino acids. Per the germline V gene, CDR1 is LGHNA and CDR2 is YSLEER. CDR3 sequence (DNA): TGCGCCAGCAGCCAAGGGTTTAATCGTCTAGCGGCCAAACAGAGCTCCTACGAGCAGTACTTC. Translating gives CASSQGFNRLAAKQSSYEQYF.

V gene TRBV2 combines with J gene TRBJ1-2; no clear D gene. The CDR3 is made up of 13 amino acids. Germline V lookup: CDR1 SNHLY, CDR2 FYNNEI. Deletions cut 2 bases from V and 2 bases from J, with 6 bases between. CDR3 sequence reads: CASSESGNYGYTF. CDR3 in DNA: TGTGCCAGCAGTGAATCGGGGAACTATGGCTACACCTTC.

V gene TRBV19 combines with J gene TRBJ1-5, with D uncertain. In germline, CDR1 is LNHDA, CDR2 SQIVND (reference sequence). V lost 7 bases, J lost 5 bases, and 9 bases lay in between. This CDR3 region has 12 residues. CDR3 sequence: CASTDTDQPQHF. The CDR3 DNA reads as TGTGCCAGTACCGACACCGATCAGCCCCAGCATTTT. Full variable domain (remainder filled in from reference TRBV19 and TRBJ1-5): DGGITQSPKYLFRKEGQNVTLSCEQNLNHDAMYWYRQDPGQGLRLIYYSQIVNDFQKGDIAEGYSVSREKKESFPLTVTSAQKNPTAFYLCASTDTDQPQHFGDGTRLSIL.

The sample holds a few counts of this clone. V usage is TRBV18 and J usage is TRBJ1-6; 7 bases agree with TRBD1. This CDR3 has 15 residues. Germline V lookup: CDR1 KGHSH, CDR2 LQKENI. V gave up 3 bases and J gave up 5 bases; unmatched junction bases: 4. The CDR3 loop is CASSPGTVDNSPLHF. In DNA form, the CDR3 reads TGTGCCAGCTCACCTGGGACAGTGGATAATTCACCCCTCCACTTT.

A word on this clone: A junction end diverges from the germline sequence, so it may reflect a read error. The rearrangement links TRBV7-7 to TRBJ2-1; TRBD2 aligns across 14 bases. The CDR3 has 16 residues. CDR1 and CDR2 from the germline V gene are SSHAT and FNYEAQ (reference sequence). Here the CDR3 reads CASSPGTSGSYNEQFF. CDR3 coding DNA: TGTGCTAGCAGCCCCGGGACTAGCGGGAGTTACAATGAGCAGTTCTTC.